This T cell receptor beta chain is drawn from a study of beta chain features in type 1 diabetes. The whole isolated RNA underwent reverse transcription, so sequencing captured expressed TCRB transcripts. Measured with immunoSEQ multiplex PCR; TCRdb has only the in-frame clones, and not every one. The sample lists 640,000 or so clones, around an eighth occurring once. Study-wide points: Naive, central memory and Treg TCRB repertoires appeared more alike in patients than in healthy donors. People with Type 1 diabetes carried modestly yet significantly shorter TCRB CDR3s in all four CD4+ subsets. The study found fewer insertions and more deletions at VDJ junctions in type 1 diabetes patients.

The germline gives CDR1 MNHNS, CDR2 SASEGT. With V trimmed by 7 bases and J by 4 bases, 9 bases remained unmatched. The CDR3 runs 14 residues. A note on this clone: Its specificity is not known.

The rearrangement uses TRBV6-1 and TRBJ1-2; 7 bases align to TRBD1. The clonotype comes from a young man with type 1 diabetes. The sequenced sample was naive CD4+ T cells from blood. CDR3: CASNDRDYFYGYTF. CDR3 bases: TGTGCCAGCAACGACAGGGATTACTTCTATGGCTACACCTTC.